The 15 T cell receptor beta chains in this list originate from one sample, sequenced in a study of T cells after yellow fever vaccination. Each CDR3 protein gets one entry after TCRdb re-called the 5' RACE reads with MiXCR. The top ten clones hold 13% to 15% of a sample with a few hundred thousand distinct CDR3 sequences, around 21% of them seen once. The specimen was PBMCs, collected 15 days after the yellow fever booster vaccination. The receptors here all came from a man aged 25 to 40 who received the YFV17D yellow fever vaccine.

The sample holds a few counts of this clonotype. CDR3 DNA: TGTGCCAGCAGAAAACAGGGGTCCCGTCTGGAGCAGTACTTC. The encoded protein is CASRKQGSRLEQYF. This chain connects TRBV6-1 to TRBJ2-7; 7 positions match TRBD1. This CDR3 comprises 14 residues. The junction had 12 bases not matched to a gene; V was cut back by 6 bases and J by 7 bases. Germline assignment: CDR1 MNHNS and CDR2 SASEGT.

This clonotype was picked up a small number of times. The CDR3 here is CASSSSLGTTGVYGYTF. CDR3 in DNA: TGCGCCAGCAGCTCGTCCCTAGGCACAACAGGGGTCTATGGCTACACCTTC. The chain recombines TRBV5-1 with TRBJ1-2, with 7 bases lining up with TRBD1. Per germline, CDR1 SGHRS and CDR2 YFSETQ. After removal of 3 bases from V and 4 bases from J, the junction contained 15 bases not matched to a gene. The CDR3 totals 17 residues.

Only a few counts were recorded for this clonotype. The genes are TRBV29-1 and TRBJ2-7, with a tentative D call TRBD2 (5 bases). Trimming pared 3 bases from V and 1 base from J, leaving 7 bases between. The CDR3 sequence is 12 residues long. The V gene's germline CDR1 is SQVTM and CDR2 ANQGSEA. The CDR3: CSVELASYEQYF. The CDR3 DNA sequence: TGCAGCGTTGAGCTAGCTTCCTACGAGCAGTACTTC.

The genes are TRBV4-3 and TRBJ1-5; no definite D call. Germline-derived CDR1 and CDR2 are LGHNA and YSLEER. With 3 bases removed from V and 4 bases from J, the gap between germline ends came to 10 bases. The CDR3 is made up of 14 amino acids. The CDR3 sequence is CASSHVGSNQPQHF. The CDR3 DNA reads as TGCGCCAGCAGCCATGTAGGGAGTAATCAGCCCCAGCATTTT.

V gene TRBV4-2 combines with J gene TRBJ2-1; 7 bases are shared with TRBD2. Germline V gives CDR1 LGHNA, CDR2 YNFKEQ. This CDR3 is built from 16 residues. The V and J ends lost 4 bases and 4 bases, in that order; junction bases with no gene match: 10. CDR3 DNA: TGTGCCAGCAGCCCCACGGGGCTAGCGGCTTACAATGAGCAGTTCTTC. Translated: CASSPTGLAAYNEQFF.

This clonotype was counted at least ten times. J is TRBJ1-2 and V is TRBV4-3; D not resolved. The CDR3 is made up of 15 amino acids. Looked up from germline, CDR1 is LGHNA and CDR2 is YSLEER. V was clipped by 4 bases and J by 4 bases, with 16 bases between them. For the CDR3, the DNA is TGCGCCAGCAGCCCTTCGATGATCGAATCCTATGGCTACACCTTC. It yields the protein CASSPSMIESYGYTF.

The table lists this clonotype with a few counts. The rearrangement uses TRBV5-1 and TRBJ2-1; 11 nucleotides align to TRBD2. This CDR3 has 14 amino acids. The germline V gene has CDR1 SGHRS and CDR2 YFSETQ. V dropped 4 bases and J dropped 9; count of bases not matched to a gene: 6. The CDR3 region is CASSLTGTSGEQFF. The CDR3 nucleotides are TGCGCCAGCAGCCTAACAGGGACTAGCGGTGAGCAGTTCTTC.

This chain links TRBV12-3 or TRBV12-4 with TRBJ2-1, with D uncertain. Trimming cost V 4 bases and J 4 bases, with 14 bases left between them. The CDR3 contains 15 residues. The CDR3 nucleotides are TGTGCCAGCAGTTCCCCCCTGAATCGGTACAATGAGCAGTTCTTC. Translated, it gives CASSSPLNRYNEQFF.

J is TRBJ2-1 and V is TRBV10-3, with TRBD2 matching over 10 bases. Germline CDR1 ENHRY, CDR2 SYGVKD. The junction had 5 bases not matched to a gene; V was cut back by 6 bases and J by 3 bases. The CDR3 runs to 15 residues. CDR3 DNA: TGTGCCATCAGCCCAGCGGGAGGGAACTACAATGAGCAGTTCTTC. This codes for CAISPAGGNYNEQFF.

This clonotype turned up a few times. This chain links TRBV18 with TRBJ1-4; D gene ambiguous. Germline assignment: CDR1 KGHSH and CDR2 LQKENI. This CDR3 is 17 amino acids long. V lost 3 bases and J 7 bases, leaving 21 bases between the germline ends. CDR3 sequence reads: CASSPRTRASSSEKLFF. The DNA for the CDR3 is TGTGCCAGCTCACCGCGTACCCGAGCCTCCAGCAGTGAAAAACTGTTTTTT.

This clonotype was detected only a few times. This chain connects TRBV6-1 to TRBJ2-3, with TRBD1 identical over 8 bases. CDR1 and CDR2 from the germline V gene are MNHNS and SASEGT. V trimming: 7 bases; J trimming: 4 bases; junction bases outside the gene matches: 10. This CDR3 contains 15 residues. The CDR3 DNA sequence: TGTGCCAGCACCCCCCCCGGACAGGGTGCAGATACGCAGTATTTT. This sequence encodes CASTPPGQGADTQYF.

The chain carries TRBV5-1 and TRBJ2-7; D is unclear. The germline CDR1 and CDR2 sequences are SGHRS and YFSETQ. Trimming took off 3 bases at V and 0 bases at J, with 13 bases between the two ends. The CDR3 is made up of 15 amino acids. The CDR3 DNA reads TGCGCCAGCAGCTCGAGCAGCGTTACCTCCTACGAGCAGTACTTC. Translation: CASSSSSVTSYEQYF.

The CDR3 DNA is TGTGCCAGCAGCTTCCAGGTGGGGACTGAAGCTTTCTTT. Translating gives CASSFQVGTEAFF. The chain links TRBV11-3 to TRBJ1-1, with D uncertain. The CDR3 is 13 residues long. Trimming removed 3 bases from V and 5 bases from J, with 10 bases in between. From germline, CDR1 is SGHNT and CDR2 YENEEA.

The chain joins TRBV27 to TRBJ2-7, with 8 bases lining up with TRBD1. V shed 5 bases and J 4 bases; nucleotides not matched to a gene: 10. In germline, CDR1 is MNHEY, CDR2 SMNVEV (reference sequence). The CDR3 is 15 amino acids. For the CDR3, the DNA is TGTGCCAGCAGTCCTCGACAGGGGAATTGGTACGAGCAGTACTTC. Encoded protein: CASSPRQGNWYEQYF.

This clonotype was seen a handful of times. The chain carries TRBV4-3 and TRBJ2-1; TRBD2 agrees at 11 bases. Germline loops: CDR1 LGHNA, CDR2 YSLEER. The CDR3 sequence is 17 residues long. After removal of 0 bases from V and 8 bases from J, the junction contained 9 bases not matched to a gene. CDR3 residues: CASSQDALAGGLDEQFF. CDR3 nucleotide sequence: TGCGCCAGCAGCCAAGATGCGCTAGCGGGAGGATTAGATGAGCAGTTCTTC.